This T cell receptor (beta chain) was documented in a study of molecular identifiers for immune sequencing clone quantification. In germline, CDR1 is SEHNR, CDR2 FQNEAQ (reference sequence). V lost 3 bases and J lost 5, with 5 bases in between. The CDR3 is made up of 12 amino acids. General study points: Roughly 1 million naive cells reportedly did not prevent detection of spiked Jurkat TCR RNA from one cell.

This clonotype was counted at least ten times. The antigen is not known. The use of previously described methods and listed TCR primers produced the bulk TCR libraries. TCRdb re-called the PCR reads with MiXCR, one entry per CDR3 protein. The repertoire holds approximately 97,000 distinct CDR3 sequences, with roughly 26% as singletons. The origin of this receptor is a human donor in good health. Some libraries in this study had Jurkat cell RNA spiked in. Sequencing input: naive CD8+ T cells from blood, with Jurkat cell RNA spiked in. The subset is: FACS-sorted CD8+CD4-CCR7+CD45RA+ naive T cells. The rearrangement links TRBV7-9 to TRBJ2-1; D is ambiguous. The CDR3 nucleotides read TGTGCCAGCAGCTTTTCGAACAATGAGCAGTTCTTC. Protein sequence: CASSFSNNEQFF.